This TCR beta chain was identified during a study of blood T cells in healthy people across ages. For the second PCR, which ran for about 7 to 11 cycles, a sample-barcoded 5' primer and a J-beta primer mix were used. Each TCR beta cDNA got a 12-nucleotide random molecular identifier. TCRdb redid the calling of the 5' RACE reads with MiXCR, one entry per CDR3 protein. Of some 1.8 million distinct CDR3 sequences listed, 39% are singletons. Every sample had a minimum of 6 million PBMCs isolated. CDR1 and CDR2 (germline): SGHTA, FQGNSA. The V end was cut by 4 bases, the J end by 2 bases, with 18 bases between. The CDR3 runs 17 residues.

This rearrangement joins TRBV7-2 to TRBJ2-1, with a weak D call TRBD1 (6 bases). The sequencing input was blood. This sequence was found in a human donor in good health. Written as DNA, the CDR3 is TGTGCCAGCAGCTCCTGGCTCGGGACACACACCTACAATGAGCAGTTCTTC. Its protein product is CASSSWLGTHTYNEQFF.